This TCR beta chain derives from a study of human T cells and chemical hapten exposure. Many counts were recorded for this clonotype. The CDR3 loop spans 16 amino acids. CDR1 is LGHNA and CDR2 is YNFKEQ in the germline V gene. V lost 0 bases, J lost 7 bases, and 8 bases stayed unmatched. TCRdb re-called the RACE reads through MiXCR, storing one row per CDR3 protein. The sample lists approximately 90,000 distinct CDR3 sequences; around 8.8% were seen once. The time point is: healthy volunteer bleed at 2 weeks. RNA extraction used unfractionated whole blood as the source of total RNA. This TCR came from a female donor in good health. Some clones in this sample may be carry-over from other donors' samples. The sequencing input was whole blood. J is TRBJ1-4 and V is TRBV4-2, with TRBD1 matching over 7 bases. The CDR3: CASSQEFRQGGEKLFF. CDR3 in DNA: TGTGCCAGCAGCCAAGAATTTCGACAGGGAGGTGAAAAACTGTTTTTT.